These 10 T cell receptor beta chains were sequenced from one sample in a study of blood T cell repertoires in COVID-19. Data came from immunoSEQ multiplex PCR; TCRdb stores just in-frame clones and leaves some out. The sample carries about 270,000 clones, around 90% recorded once. The sample taken for sequencing was PBMCs or T cells enriched from blood (not recorded which). The receptor source for this set is a woman between 50 and 59 years old who had recovered from COVID-19.

V is TRBV18 and J is TRBJ2-3; 11 bases are shared with TRBD2. CDR1 and CDR2 (germline): KGHSH, LQKENI. With 4 bases clipped from V and 0 bases from J, the junction kept 9 bases outside the gene matches. This CDR3 is built from 18 residues. CDR3 DNA: TGTGCCAGCTCACAGAGACTAGCGGGATTGTCTAGCACAGATACGCAGTATTTT. Protein sequence: CASSQRLAGLSSTDTQYF.

Here the CDR3 reads CASSVQGSSYEQYF. In DNA form, the CDR3 reads TGTGCCAGCAGTGTCCAGGGGTCGAGTTACGAGCAGTACTTC. The chain recombines TRBV28 with TRBJ2-7; TRBD1 might be the D (6 bases). Trimming took off 5 bases at V and 4 bases at J, with 15 bases between the two ends. Germline V gene lookup returns CDR1 MDHEN and CDR2 SYDVKM. The CDR3 is 14 residues long.

The chain uses TRBV19 and TRBJ2-4; 15 nucleotides line up with TRBD2. Per germline, CDR1 LNHDA and CDR2 SQIVND (reference sequence). This CDR3 comprises 19 residues. J was trimmed by 2 bases and V by 5 bases; bases with no gene match: 10. CDR3 residues: CASSPLGLAGGSSKNIQYF. In DNA, the CDR3 is TGTGCCAGTAGTCCTCTGGGACTAGCGGGAGGAAGCTCCAAAAACATTCAGTACTTC.

The chain recombines TRBV28 with TRBJ2-5, with 9 bases fitting TRBD1. The CDR3 loop spans 18 amino acids. Germline CDR1 is MDHEN and CDR2 is SYDVKM. The trim removed 2 bases at V and 1 base at J, leaving 11 bases unmatched. CDR3 sequence reads: CASSLTDMWDRVQETQYF. The DNA of the CDR3 is TGTGCCAGCAGTTTAACCGACATGTGGGACAGGGTCCAAGAGACCCAGTACTTC.

This clone was seen only once. V gene TRBV27 combines with J gene TRBJ2-1; 7 bases are shared with TRBD2. The CDR3 length is 16 residues. From germline, CDR1 is MNHEY and CDR2 SMNVEV (reference sequence). J was trimmed by 4 bases and V by 7 bases; bases with no gene match: 13. CDR3 protein: CASTRLAEDYYNEQFF. The CDR3 DNA reads as TGTGCCAGCACCCGGCTAGCGGAGGACTATTACAATGAGCAGTTCTTC.

The genes are TRBV14 and TRBJ1-3; TRBD1 might be the D (6 bases). V lost 5 bases and J lost 0, with 14 bases in between. The CDR3 is 16 amino acids. CDR1 SGHDN and CDR2 FVKESK come from the germline V gene. The DNA for the CDR3 is TGTGCCAGCAGCATTAGACAGGCTTTCTCTGGAAACACCATATATTTT. Its translation is CASSIRQAFSGNTIYF.

This sequence joins TRBV5-4 and TRBJ2-2, with a weak D call TRBD2 (5 bases). The CDR3 has 15 amino acids. The germline gives CDR1 SGHNT, CDR2 YYREEE (reference sequence). The V gene lost 0 bases and the J gene lost 1 base, with 7 bases spanning the gap. CDR3 in amino acids: CASSLAEGNTGELFF. CDR3 DNA: TGTGCCAGCAGCTTGGCCGAGGGGAACACCGGGGAGCTGTTTTTT.

The chain couples TRBV6-5 to TRBJ2-7; a weak D match, TRBD2 (6 bases). The CDR3 runs to 13 residues. CDR1 MNHEY and CDR2 SVGAGI come from the germline V gene. Trimming took off 6 bases at V and 6 bases at J, with 15 bases between the two ends. The CDR3, as DNA: TGTGCCAGCAGCCGGAAGGAGGGGAGCGAGCAGTACTTC. Protein sequence: CASSRKEGSEQYF.

The gene calls are TRBV7-9 and TRBJ1-1, with D possibly matching TRBD1 (5 bases). V shed 8 bases and J shed 5 bases, with 18 bases lying between them. The V gene's germline CDR1 is SEHNR and CDR2 FQNEAQ (reference sequence). The CDR3 is made up of 14 amino acids. CDR3 bases: TGTGCCAGCCGATCGACAGAAGCGGGAACTGAAGCTTTCTTT. Translating gives CASRSTEAGTEAFF. The full variable domain, with the rest looked up from reference TRBV7-9 and TRBJ1-1, is DTGVSQNPRHKITKRGQNVTFRCDPISEHNRLYWYRQTLGQGPEFLTYFQNEAQLEKSRLLSDRFSAERPKGSFSTLEIQRTEQGDSAMYLCASRSTEAGTEAFFGQGTRLTVV.

The genes are TRBV19 and TRBJ2-3, with D possibly matching TRBD1 (6 bases). Germline lookup yields CDR1 LNHDA and CDR2 SQIVND (reference sequence). V was clipped by 4 bases and J by 1 base, with 12 bases between them. This CDR3 is built from 15 residues. In DNA, the CDR3 is TGTGCCAGTAGTAGGCGGAAGGGGGGCACAGATACGCAGTATTTT. Its protein product is CASSRRKGGTDTQYF.